The clone carrying this TCR beta chain showed up just a few times. The source of the sample is a study of neoadjuvant nivolumab and ipilimumab in lung cancer. The repertoire was sequenced with immunoSEQ multiplex PCR; TCRdb's copy has only in-frame clones and lacks some. The profile covers thousands of clones, with about 90% appearing a single time and 3.5% to 6% taken by the ten largest. This CDR3 contains 15 residues. Trimming took 2 bases from V and 2 from J, leaving 10 bases between them. Germline V gives CDR1 SGHNT, CDR2 YYREEE (reference sequence). The genes are TRBV5-4 and TRBJ2-2; D possibly matches TRBD1 or TRBD2 (6 bases each). The sequencing used adjacent normal lung tissue, collected after neoadjuvant nivolumab, alone or with ipilimumab, at or shortly before surgery. The sequence derives from an adult with non-small cell lung cancer. CDR3 sequence: CASSLGGSNTGELFF. The CDR3, as DNA: TGTGCCAGCAGCTTAGGGGGGAGCAACACCGGGGAGCTGTTTTTT.